Following are 19 T cell receptor beta chains from one sample sequenced in a study of radiotherapy plus CTLA-4 blockade in lung cancer. The table came from immunoSEQ multiplex PCR; TCRdb's copy has only in-frame clones and leaves some out. The sample records tens of thousands of clones, roughly four fifths being singletons. Material: peripheral blood, obtained from a patient treated with radiotherapy plus ipilimumab. These receptors originate from a human donor with non-small cell lung cancer who had stable disease on radiotherapy plus ipilimumab.

The chain employs TRBV30 and TRBJ2-1, with D hard to call. The CDR3 has 12 residues. The V end was cut by 2 bases, the J end by 4 bases, with 6 bases between. Looked up from germline, CDR1 is GTSNPN and CDR2 is SVGIG (reference sequence). The CDR3 protein is CAWSPQYNEQFF. In DNA form, the CDR3 reads TGTGCCTGGAGTCCACAATACAATGAGCAGTTCTTC.

V usage is TRBV7-9 and J usage is TRBJ2-7; D remains ambiguous. V lost 0 bases and J 1 base, leaving 10 bases between the germline ends. This CDR3 has 15 amino acids. Germline CDR1 and CDR2: SEHNR and FQNEAQ (reference sequence). CDR3 loop: CASSLALIDSYEQYF. In DNA form, the CDR3 reads TGTGCCAGCAGCTTAGCGCTTATAGATTCCTACGAGCAGTACTTC.

The CDR3 sequence: CASSLNRGGGYTF. Written as DNA, the CDR3 is TGTGCCAGCAGCTTAAACAGGGGGGGTGGCTACACCTTC. The chain combines TRBV7-2 with TRBJ1-2; 8 bases are a match to TRBD1. This CDR3 has 13 residues. Germline V gives CDR1 SGHTA, CDR2 FQGNSA. V lost 2 bases, J lost 7 bases, and 3 bases stayed unmatched.

V usage is TRBV28 and J usage is TRBJ2-7; 10 bases line up with TRBD1. The CDR3 sequence is 13 residues long. Trimming cost V 5 bases and J 4 bases; bases outside gene matches: 2. In germline, CDR1 is MDHEN, CDR2 SYDVKM. CDR3 in amino acids: CASSGTGVYEQYF. CDR3 bases: TGTGCCAGCAGTGGGACAGGGGTGTACGAGCAGTACTTC.

Note on this clone: This specimen includes other DNA sequences encoding the same CDR3. The chain carries TRBV27 and TRBJ1-2; perhaps TRBD1 as D (5 bases). This CDR3 contains 14 residues. The germline V and J ends were trimmed by 0 bases and 1 base, with 6 bases remaining between them. Germline loops: CDR1 MNHEY, CDR2 SMNVEV (reference sequence). The CDR3 loop reads CASSLSGGNYGYTF. Written as DNA, the CDR3 is TGTGCCAGCAGTTTATCGGGGGGTAACTATGGCTACACCTTC.

V and J are TRBV11-2 and TRBJ2-5; the D gene is possibly TRBD2 (6 bases). Trimming cost V 5 bases and J 11 bases, with 12 bases left between them. The CDR3 is made up of 11 amino acids. The germline gives CDR1 SGHAT, CDR2 FQNNGV. CDR3: CASSRGTEQYF. The CDR3 DNA is TGTGCCAGCAGCCGAGGGACTGAGCAGTACTTC. The whole variable domain, remainder taken from reference TRBV11-2 and TRBJ2-5, is EAGVAQSPRYKIIEKRQSVAFWCNPISGHATLYWYQQILGQGPKLLIQFQNNGVVDDSQLPKDRFSAERLKGVDSTLKIQPAKLEDSAVYLCASSRGTEQYFGPGTRLLVL.

The chain uses TRBV7-9 and TRBJ2-3; a weak D match, TRBD1 (6 bases). This CDR3 region has 13 residues. Trimming shortened V by 2 bases and J by 3 bases, and 6 bases separated the two germline ends. Germline V gene sequence: CDR1 SEHNR, CDR2 FQNEAQ (reference sequence). CDR3 sequence: CASSLQGTDTQYF. The CDR3 coding sequence is TGTGCCAGCAGCTTACAGGGGACAGATACGCAGTATTTT.

The V gene is TRBV5-1, the J gene TRBJ2-1; the match to TRBD1 covers 7 bases. The CDR3 runs to 14 residues. Germline V gene data show CDR1 as SGHRS and CDR2 as YFSETQ. Germline trimming cut 3 bases from V and 3 bases from J; bases unmatched to any gene: 3. The CDR3 sequence is CASSSGQVYNEQFF. CDR3 sequence (DNA): TGCGCCAGCAGCTCCGGACAGGTCTACAATGAGCAGTTCTTC.

This clone was detected only once. This chain joins TRBV14 and TRBJ2-3, with 10 bases identical to TRBD2. Germline CDR1 is SGHDN and CDR2 is FVKESK. The CDR3 length is 15 residues. Losses at the gene ends were 6 bases for V and 1 base for J; bases not matched to a gene: 4. CDR3 sequence: CASSQSGRGTDTQYF. The CDR3 coding sequence is TGTGCCAGCAGTCAGAGCGGGAGGGGCACAGATACGCAGTATTTT.

The chain combines TRBV30 with TRBJ2-7; TRBD2 aligns across 11 bases. V gave up 2 bases and J gave up 0 bases; unmatched junction bases: 6. Germline-derived CDR1 and CDR2 are GTSNPN and SVGIG (reference sequence). This CDR3 is 16 amino acids long. Here the CDR3 reads CAWSRLAGGGSYEQYF. In DNA form, the CDR3 reads TGTGCCTGGAGTCGGCTAGCGGGAGGAGGCTCCTACGAGCAGTACTTC.

The chain employs TRBV7-9 and TRBJ1-1; the D is unclear. V was trimmed by 6 bases and J by 1 base, leaving 9 bases between them. This CDR3 spans 13 amino acids. Germline CDR1 SEHNR, CDR2 FQNEAQ (reference sequence). The CDR3 bases are TGTGCCAGCAGGGCTACATCGAACACTGAAGCTTTCTTT. Translating gives CASRATSNTEAFF.

This sequence joins TRBV2 and TRBJ2-1, with a weak D call TRBD2 (5 bases). The CDR3 is made up of 13 amino acids. In germline, CDR1 is SNHLY, CDR2 FYNNEI. Trimming shortened V by 5 bases and J by 4 bases, and 9 bases separated the two germline ends. Here the CDR3 reads CASSTSRYNEQFF. As DNA, the CDR3 is TGTGCCAGCAGTACTAGTAGATACAATGAGCAGTTCTTC.

A single count supports this clone. The chain links TRBV5-1 to TRBJ2-3, with unresolved D. Germline-derived CDR1 and CDR2 are SGHRS and YFSETQ. V lost 0 bases and J lost 2, with 4 bases in between. This CDR3 spans 13 amino acids. In DNA form, the CDR3 reads TGCGCCAGCAGCTTGGGTGCCACAGATACGCAGTATTTT. This encodes CASSLGATDTQYF.

The rearrangement links TRBV9 to TRBJ2-7; unclear D gene. The V gene lost 0 bases and the J gene lost 6 bases, with 22 bases spanning the gap. The CDR3 extends over 17 amino acids. Germline CDR1 SGDLS, CDR2 YYNGEE. CDR3 sequence (DNA): TGTGCCAGCAGCGTAGCCCCTCTGGGTGGGGTTTACTCCGAGCAGTACTTC. Its translation is CASSVAPLGGVYSEQYF.

The rearrangement joins TRBV5-6 to TRBJ1-1; 8 bases line up with TRBD1. V shed 0 bases and J 0 bases; nucleotides not matched to a gene: 4. CDR1 SGHDT and CDR2 YYEEEE come from the germline V gene. The CDR3 contains 16 residues. The CDR3: CASSLGQGRVNTEAFF. The CDR3 DNA sequence: TGTGCCAGCAGCTTGGGACAGGGGAGGGTGAACACTGAAGCTTTCTTT.

Only one count was recorded for this clone. J is TRBJ2-2 and V is TRBV2; 16 bases line up with TRBD2. The V segment lost 6 bases and the J segment 6 bases; nucleotides outside the gene matches: 10. CDR3 length: 18 amino acids. The V gene's germline CDR1 is SNHLY and CDR2 FYNNEI. Here the CDR3 reads CASRRAGLAGGRSGELFF. For the CDR3, the DNA is TGTGCCAGCAGACGAGCGGGACTAGCGGGAGGGCGGTCCGGGGAGCTGTTTTTT.

The chain employs TRBV7-2 and TRBJ2-7; 14 positions agree with TRBD2. Germline V gene lookup returns CDR1 SGHTA and CDR2 FQGNSA. V was pared by 0 bases and J by 8 bases, with 3 bases of the junction left unmatched. The CDR3 length is 15 residues. CDR3 in amino acids: CASSLAGTSGRKQYF. Here the CDR3 DNA reads TGTGCCAGCAGCTTAGCGGGGACTAGCGGGAGAAAGCAGTACTTC.

The table lists this clone with a few counts. The CDR3 reads CASSLGAWTGGVLREQYF. CDR3 nucleotides: TGTGCCAGCAGCTTAGGCGCGTGGACAGGGGGAGTTCTACGCGAGCAGTACTTC. This rearrangement joins TRBV7-6 to TRBJ2-7; 10 bases are shared with TRBD1. V was clipped by 1 base and J by 6 bases; unmatched bases: 15. Germline V gives CDR1 SGHVS, CDR2 FNYEAQ. CDR3 length: 18 residues.

Comment on this clone: The sample holds other DNA sequences that translate to the same CDR3. V gene TRBV28 combines with J gene TRBJ2-1; no clear D gene. Trimming removed 5 bases from V and 3 bases from J, with 20 bases in between. The CDR3 length is 17 residues. CDR1 is MDHEN, CDR2 SYDVKM, per germline. The CDR3 sequence: CASSPRLWTSNYNEQFF. Written as DNA, the CDR3 is TGTGCCAGCAGTCCTCGACTTTGGACCAGCAACTACAATGAGCAGTTCTTC. Full variable domain (missing parts from reference TRBV28 and TRBJ2-1): DVKVTQSSRYLVKRTGEKVFLECVQDMDHENMFWYRQDPGLGLRLIYFSYDVKMKEKGDIPEGYSVSREKKERFSLILESASTNQTSMYLCASSPRLWTSNYNEQFFGPGTRLTVL.